Listed below are T cell receptor beta chains from one sample, sequenced in a study of blood T cell repertoires in COVID-19. Method: immunoSEQ multiplex PCR; TCRdb's copy keeps in-frame clones and lacks some. The sample comprises 210,000 or so clones, 80% of which are singletons, and 6.5% to 9% rests with the top ten. Sequencing used PBMCs or T cells enriched from blood (not recorded which). The receptor set was obtained from a woman in her 40s with acute COVID-19. The CDR3 runs from the conserved cysteine through the conserved F or W. The D gene is left open where the match is weak. Some rows mark clone size as missing; the rest say once, few, many or name a class of expanded clone.

TRBD1	TRBJ1-1	NA	TRBV3-1/TRBV3-2	CASSPDRATEAFF	TGTGCCAGCAGCCCAGACAGGGCCACTGAAGCTTTCTTT
NA	TRBJ2-5	NA	TRBV7-3	CASSWGVDGRETQYF	TGTGCCAGCAGCTGGGGGGTGGATGGTAGAGAGACCCAGTACTTC
NA	TRBJ1-1	NA	TRBV19	CASSIPRNRNTEAFF	TGTGCCAGTAGTATACCCCGTAATAGGAACACTGAAGCTTTCTTT
NA	TRBJ2-5	NA	TRBV2	CAIRDTTGRQETQYF	TGTGCCATACGCGACACGACAGGCAGACAAGAGACCCAGTACTTC
TRBD2	TRBJ2-1	NA	TRBV11-3	CASSLTPGLGRRQFF	TGTGCCAGCAGCCTAACCCCGGGACTAGGGAGAAGGCAGTTCTTC
TRBD1	TRBJ2-2	NA	TRBV29-1	CSTSGTGLNTGELFF	TGCAGCACCTCCGGGACAGGGCTTAACACCGGGGAGCTGTTTTTT
NA	TRBJ1-3	NA	TRBV25-1	CASSESAGAGNTIYF	TGTGCCAGCAGTGAAAGTGCAGGGGCCGGAAACACCATATATTTT
NA	TRBJ2-2	NA	TRBV9	CASSVAQVPAGELFF	TGTGCCAGCAGCGTAGCACAGGTTCCCGCCGGGGAGCTGTTTTTT
NA	TRBJ2-7	NA	TRBV11-2	CASSLLGRRSYEQYF	TGTGCCAGCAGCTTATTGGGTCGGAGATCTTACGAGCAGTACTTC
NA	TRBJ2-3	NA	TRBV6-5	CASSYIAGGSTQYF	TGTGCCAGCAGTTACATTGCGGGTGGATCGACGCAGTATTTT
TRBD1	TRBJ1-1	NA	TRBV18	CASSMDRATEAFF	TGTGCCAGCTCGATGGACAGGGCCACTGAAGCTTTCTTT
NA	TRBJ1-2	NA	TRBV9	CASSVDPTVVSPSGYTF	TGTGCCAGCAGCGTAGATCCCACAGTTGTTAGTCCCTCAGGCTACACCTTC
TRBD1	TRBJ2-1	NA	TRBV27	CASSPGQGYNEQFF	TGTGCCAGCAGCCCTGGACAGGGGTACAATGAGCAGTTCTTC
NA	TRBJ1-6	NA	TRBV7-3	CASSLSGESNSPLHF	TGTGCCAGCAGCTTGAGCGGGGAGTCTAATTCACCCCTCCACTTT
NA	TRBJ2-5	few	TRBV7-9	CASSLLGAPYQETQYF	TGTGCCAGCAGCTTACTTGGGGCTCCGTACCAAGAGACCCAGTACTTC
NA	TRBJ1-3	NA	TRBV5-1	CASSPGGSSGNTIYF	TGCGCCAGCAGCCCCGGGGGAAGCTCTGGAAACACCATATATTTT
NA	TRBJ1-1	NA	TRBV7-9	CASSSTQGYTEAFF	TGTGCCAGCAGCTCGACTCAGGGGTACACTGAAGCTTTCTTT
NA	TRBJ2-2	NA	TRBV9	CASSAGPQDTGELFF	TGTGCCAGCAGCGCCGGACCACAGGACACCGGGGAGCTGTTTTTT
NA	TRBJ2-5	NA	TRBV14	CASSQGGDWSYQETQYF	TGTGCCAGCAGCCAAGGGGGGGACTGGTCGTACCAAGAGACCCAGTACTTC
NA	TRBJ1-1	NA	TRBV6-5	CATGTRRTEAFF	TGTGCCACCGGGACTAGGAGGACTGAAGCTTTCTTT
NA	TRBJ2-1	NA	TRBV7-2	CASSLSGHYNEQFF	TGTGCCAGCAGCTTATCAGGACATTACAATGAGCAGTTCTTC
TRBD1	TRBJ1-4	NA	TRBV12-3/TRBV12-4	CASKGQGNEKLFF	TGTGCCAGCAAGGGACAGGGGAATGAAAAACTGTTTTTT
NA	TRBJ1-1	NA	TRBV27	CASSSLGVGTEAFF	TGTGCCAGCAGTTCCCTAGGGGTTGGGACTGAAGCTTTCTTT
TRBD2	TRBJ2-3	NA	TRBV28	CASRSRASGGVSTDTQYF	TGTGCCAGCAGGAGCCGGGCTAGCGGGGGGGTAAGCACAGATACGCAGTATTTT
TRBD1	TRBJ2-7	NA	TRBV20-1	CSATDRVYEQYF	TGCAGTGCTACTGACAGGGTTTACGAGCAGTACTTC
NA	TRBJ2-3	NA	TRBV2	CASRPSSLNQGQDTQYF	TGTGCCAGCAGGCCAAGTAGTCTGAATCAGGGGCAAGATACGCAGTATTTT
NA	TRBJ2-4	NA	TRBV28	CASSLRGGSPGYF	TGTGCCAGCAGTTTAAGAGGTGGGAGCCCCGGGTACTTC
NA	TRBJ2-1	NA	TRBV19	CASTKTRGYEQFF	TGTGCCAGTACCAAGACCCGGGGGTATGAGCAGTTCTTC
NA	TRBJ2-3	few	TRBV5-1	CASSSGDSTDTQYF	TGCGCCAGCAGCTCGGGGGACAGCACAGATACGCAGTATTTT
NA	TRBJ2-7	NA	TRBV7-9	CASSLAWQGGYESSYEQYF	TGTGCCAGCAGCTTAGCGTGGCAGGGGGGCTATGAGAGCTCCTACGAGCAGTACTTC
TRBD1	TRBJ2-1	NA	TRBV5-1	CASSLGARTGRNEQFF	TGCGCCAGCAGCTTGGGTGCTAGGACAGGGAGGAATGAGCAGTTCTTC
TRBD1	TRBJ2-7	NA	TRBV9	CASSSGQVAYEQYF	TGTGCCAGCAGCTCCGGACAGGTTGCCTACGAGCAGTACTTC
TRBD2	TRBJ2-5	NA	TRBV19	CASSGGLAEETQYF	TGTGCCAGTAGTGGGGGACTAGCGGAAGAGACCCAGTACTTC
NA	TRBJ1-2	NA	TRBV12-3/TRBV12-4	CASSARLLSYTF	TGTGCCAGCAGTGCAAGACTTCTGAGCTACACCTTC
NA	TRBJ1-5	few	TRBV7-8	CASSPGGRAPQHF	TGTGCCAGCAGCCCGGGAGGTCGGGCGCCCCAGCATTTT